These T cell receptor beta chains were read from a single sample in a study of shared clonotypes between healthy human individuals. Assay used: immunoSEQ multiplex PCR; TCRdb lists only in-frame clones, some missing. The sample has roughly 2.6 million clones, over 85% seen once; the top ten hold around 0.14%. The source material was naive CD4+ T cells sorted from blood. These receptors came from a man aged 18 to 30 in good health. CDR3s include the opening cysteine and the closing phenylalanine or tryptophan. A D gene is named only where the DNA matches it firmly. Not all rows give a size; the values are once, few, many and, for expanded clones, a class.

J gene	V gene	D gene	clone size	CDR3 DNA	CDR3 protein
TRBJ1-4	TRBV5-1	.	.	TGCGCCAGCAGCTTCGCCGGGACCGACTTATCTGAAAAACTGTTTTTT	CASSFAGTDLSEKLFF
TRBJ1-2	TRBV7-9	TRBD1	.	TGTGCCAGCAGCTTAGATTTAGTGGGGACAGGGTCTGGCTACACCTTC	CASSLDLVGTGSGYTF
TRBJ1-6	TRBV7-2	.	.	TGTGCCAGCAGCTTAGAGCGCAATTCACCCCTCCACTTT	CASSLERNSPLHF
TRBJ2-1	TRBV6-6	TRBD1	.	TGTGCCAGCAGTGGGGGGACAGGGACTTTGAATGAGCAGTTCTTC	CASSGGTGTLNEQFF
TRBJ1-5	TRBV29-1	.	.	TGCAGCGTTGGGGATGGGCCCGGGCCCCAGCATTTT	CSVGDGPGPQHF
TRBJ2-1	TRBV10-1	TRBD2	.	TGCGCCAGCAGCCCGGGACTAGCGGTCAATGAGCAGTTCTTC	CASSPGLAVNEQFF
TRBJ1-5	TRBV10-3	.	.	TGTGCCATCAGTTCCGACCGGCAGAGTAATCAGCCCCAGCATTTT	CAISSDRQSNQPQHF
TRBJ2-7	TRBV6-6	.	.	TGTGCCAGCAGTTACTTAGGAACCTACGAGCAGTACTTC	CASSYLGTYEQYF
TRBJ2-3	TRBV5-1	TRBD1	.	TGCGCCAGCGCCCCCACAGGGGGCGGGGATACGCAGTATTTT	CASAPTGGGDTQYF
TRBJ2-3	TRBV7-9	TRBD2	.	TGTGCCAGCAGCCCCGACGCGACTAGCGGGAGGGCGGTAGATACGCAGTATTTT	CASSPDATSGRAVDTQYF
TRBJ1-3	TRBV5-5	.	.	TGTGCCAGCAGCTCCGACGTAATAAACACCATATATTTT	CASSSDVINTIYF
TRBJ2-6	TRBV19	.	.	TGTGCCTCCACAGATATCTCTGGGGCCAACGTCCTGACTTTC	CASTDISGANVLTF
TRBJ2-5	TRBV7-2	TRBD2	.	TGTGCCAGCAGCTTAGTGGCTAGCGGACAAGAGACCCAGTACTTC	CASSLVASGQETQYF
TRBJ2-5	TRBV5-1	.	.	TGCGCCAGCAGCTTGGAGGGACAAGAGACCCAGTACTTC	CASSLEGQETQYF
TRBJ2-5	TRBV18	TRBD2	.	TGTGCCAGCTCACCACAGGGCGGGAGCACACAAGAGACCCAGTACTTC	CASSPQGGSTQETQYF
TRBJ1-1	TRBV6-5	.	.	TGTGCCAGCAGTTACGACGGGGCAGGGGTATTATCGGCTTTCTTT	CASSYDGAGVLSAFF
TRBJ1-2	TRBV30	TRBD1	.	TGTGCCTGGAACCGCCAGGGGGCCGATGGCTACACCTTC	CAWNRQGADGYTF
TRBJ2-7	TRBV9	TRBD2	.	TGTGCCAGCAGCTTATCCGGGACTAGCGAGATCTACGAGCAGTACTTC	CASSLSGTSEIYEQYF
TRBJ1-6	TRBV19	.	few	TGTGCCAGTAGTAGCGAGGGACATTCACCCCTCCACTTT	CASSSEGHSPLHF
TRBJ2-3	TRBV10-2	.	.	TGCGCCAGCAGTGAGGAGCGGTGGGACACAGATACGCAGTATTTT	CASSEERWDTDTQYF
TRBJ2-7	TRBV7-3	TRBD1	.	TGTGCCAGCAGTCAGGGACAGGGAATTGATAACGAGCAGTACTTC	CASSQGQGIDNEQYF
TRBJ1-2	TRBV6-5	.	.	TGTGCCAGCAGCACACTAGGGGGAACATCAAATGGCTACACCTTC	CASSTLGGTSNGYTF
TRBJ2-7	TRBV18	TRBD2	.	TGTGCCAGCTCACCCCCGGGGGGTGACTCGTACTTC	CASSPPGGDSYF
TRBJ1-1	TRBV5-5	.	.	TGTGCCAGCAGCTTGGAGCTTCCGGGGGCAAACACTGAAGCTTTCTTT	CASSLELPGANTEAFF
TRBJ1-1	TRBV7-2	TRBD1	.	TGTGCCAGCAGCGGATCGACAGGGTACACTGAAGCTTTCTTT	CASSGSTGYTEAFF
TRBJ2-1	TRBV6-1	TRBD1	.	TGTGCCAGCAGTGAAGGGACAGGGGGTTACAATGAGCAGTTCTTC	CASSEGTGGYNEQFF
TRBJ1-1	TRBV9	.	.	TGTGCCAGCAGCTCTCGCCTCGGGGGGGACACTGAAGCTTTCTTT	CASSSRLGGDTEAFF
TRBJ1-3	TRBV6-5	TRBD1	.	TGTGCCAGCAGTTCCGGACAGGGACGCTCTGGAAACACCATATATTTT	CASSSGQGRSGNTIYF
TRBJ2-2	TRBV5-4	.	.	TGTGCCAGCAGCTTGCAAGGGATCACCGGGGAGCTGTTTTTT	CASSLQGITGELFF
TRBJ2-1	TRBV18	.	.	TGTGCCAGCTCACCCCAGAATGACAATGAGCAGTTCTTC	CASSPQNDNEQFF
TRBJ2-3	TRBV7-8	.	.	TGTGCCAGCAGTTATACCACAGATACGCAGTATTTT	CASSYTTDTQYF
TRBJ2-7	TRBV30	.	.	TGTGCCTGGATGGGCGTGTACGAGCAGTACTTC	CAWMGVYEQYF
TRBJ2-7	TRBV7-2	.	.	TGTGCCAGCAGCTTTCTTACCTACGAGCAGTACTTC	CASSFLTYEQYF
TRBJ2-7	TRBV9	.	.	TGTGCCAGCAGCGCCCGAGGGGGGTATGGGACTCCGCAGTACTTC	CASSARGGYGTPQYF
TRBJ2-2	TRBV4-2	.	.	TGTGCCAGCAGCCAAGTTCCCGGGGGCTGGGGTTCCGGGGAGCTGTTTTTT	CASSQVPGGWGSGELFF
TRBJ1-5	TRBV21-1	.	.	TGTGCCAGCAGCAAAGGGGTGGGAAGTAGCAATCAGCCCCAGCATTTT	CASSKGVGSSNQPQHF
TRBJ1-1	TRBV30	.	.	TGTGCCTGGAGCCCTTTACCGAGGAACACTGAAGCTTTCTTT	CAWSPLPRNTEAFF
TRBJ1-2	TRBV5-5	.	once	TGTGCCAGCAGCCTGGGGGCGGGTAACTATGGCTACACCTTC	CASSLGAGNYGYTF
TRBJ2-3	TRBV5-1	.	.	TGCGCCAGCAGCTTGGTTCCGCTTGAAGGGGGTACGCAGTATTTT	CASSLVPLEGGTQYF
TRBJ2-3	TRBV5-4	.	once	TGTGCCAGCAGCTTGGCCTCGGGGGCAGATACGCAGTATTTT	CASSLASGADTQYF
TRBJ1-5	TRBV28	.	.	TGTGCCACGCGAAGTATCTCCTCTAGCAATCAGCCCCAGCATTTT	CATRSISSSNQPQHF
TRBJ2-3	TRBV5-4	.	.	TGTGCCAGCAGCCGGGGCGGTTACCGCACAGATACGCAGTATTTT	CASSRGGYRTDTQYF
TRBJ1-4	TRBV19	.	.	TGTGCCAGTAGTATGTCAGGGAGTAAAGCCGATGAAAAACTGTTTTTT	CASSMSGSKADEKLFF
TRBJ1-2	TRBV30	TRBD1	.	TGTGCCTCGGCCCCGGGACAGCTCTATGGCTACACCTTC	CASAPGQLYGYTF
TRBJ1-4	TRBV5-1	.	.	TGCGCCAGCGCTCCGGGTGTTGTAGGTGAAAAACTGTTTTTT	CASAPGVVGEKLFF
TRBJ1-3	TRBV7-9	.	.	TGTGCCAGCAGAACCGGAACCTCTGGAAACACCATATATTTT	CASRTGTSGNTIYF
TRBJ2-3	TRBV2	.	.	TGTGCCAGCAGAAAGGAGATAACCCCCACAGATACGCAGTATTTT	CASRKEITPTDTQYF
TRBJ1-1	TRBV29-1	.	.	TGCAGTGTGGGCGGGACTAAGAACACTGAAGCTTTCTTT	CSVGGTKNTEAFF
TRBJ1-1	TRBV6-5	.	few	TGTGCCAGCAGACGAACAGAGAACACTGAAGCTTTCTTT	CASRRTENTEAFF
TRBJ1-4	TRBV27	TRBD1	.	TGTGCCAGCAGTTTATCGACAGGGGCGCGAGAAAAACTGTTTTTT	CASSLSTGAREKLFF
TRBJ2-1	TRBV18	TRBD2	.	TGTGCCAGCTCTCCCCGGAGCGGGAGTGTCAATGAGCAGTTCTTC	CASSPRSGSVNEQFF
TRBJ2-1	TRBV6-1	TRBD2	.	TGTGCCAGCAGTGCTAGCGGGGGGCTACCCTACAATGAGCAGTTCTTC	CASSASGGLPYNEQFF
TRBJ2-1	TRBV10-3	TRBD2	.	TGTGCCATCAGTGAGTCGGGACTAGCGGGAAATGAGCAGTTCTTC	CAISESGLAGNEQFF
TRBJ2-7	TRBV2	TRBD2	.	TGTGCCAGCAGTGAGCTAGCGGGAAGGGAGCAGTACTTC	CASSELAGREQYF
TRBJ2-6	TRBV5-1	.	.	TGCGCCAGCAGCTTGGGTTCCTCCGGGGCCAACGTCCTGACTTTC	CASSLGSSGANVLTF